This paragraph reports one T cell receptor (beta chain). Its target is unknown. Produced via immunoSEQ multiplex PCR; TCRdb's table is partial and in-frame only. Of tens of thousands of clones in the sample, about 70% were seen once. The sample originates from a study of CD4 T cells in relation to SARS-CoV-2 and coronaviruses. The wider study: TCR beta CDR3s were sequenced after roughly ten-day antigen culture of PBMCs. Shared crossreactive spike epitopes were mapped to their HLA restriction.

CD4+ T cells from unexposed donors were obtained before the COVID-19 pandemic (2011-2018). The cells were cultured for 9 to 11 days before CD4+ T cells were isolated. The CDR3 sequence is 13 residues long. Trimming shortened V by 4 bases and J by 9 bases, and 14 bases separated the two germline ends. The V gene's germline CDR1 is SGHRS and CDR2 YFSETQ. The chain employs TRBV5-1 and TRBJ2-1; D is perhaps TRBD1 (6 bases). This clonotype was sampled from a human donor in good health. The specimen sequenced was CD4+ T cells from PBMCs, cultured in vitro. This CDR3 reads CASSRTEKGEQFF. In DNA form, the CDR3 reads TGCGCCAGCAGCCGGACAGAAAAGGGTGAGCAGTTCTTC.